Given below is one T cell receptor beta chain in context. Time point reported: pre-sensitization, week 0. The treatment: therapeutic diphenylcyclopropenone sensitization with weekly scalp DPC. TCRdb analysed the RACE reads with MiXCR anew, one entry per CDR3 protein. Here the sample spans fewer than 60,000 distinct CDR3 sequences, over 9% being singletons. The source of the sample is a study of human T cells and chemical hapten exposure. The material was whole blood, obtained in connection with sensitization to the hapten diphenylcyclopropenone (DPC). This TCR was recovered from a woman between 35 and 50 years old with alopecia areata. Some clones in this sample may be carry-over from other donors' samples.

CDR3 amino acids: CASSQEDRGVYGYTF. The CDR3 DNA is TGCGCCAGCAGCCAAGAGGACAGGGGTGTCTATGGCTACACCTTC. The chain combines TRBV4-3 with TRBJ1-2, with 9 bases matching TRBD1. Germline V gives CDR1 LGHNA, CDR2 YSLEER. The CDR3 totals 15 residues. V lost 0 bases to trimming and J lost 4 bases; unmatched junction nucleotides: 3.